The T cell receptor (beta chain) under discussion was sequenced for a study of blood T cell repertoires in COVID-19. Germline CDR1 is KGHDR and CDR2 is SFDVKD. The CDR3 length is 13 residues. V was clipped by 1 base and J by 6 bases, with 8 bases between them. Method: immunoSEQ multiplex PCR; TCRdb's copy keeps in-frame clones and lacks some. The sample has fewer than 450,000 clones, 75% to 90% seen once. This sequence was found in a woman aged 45-59 years with COVID-19, enrolled during active disease. The rearrangement joins TRBV24-1 to TRBJ1-2, with a weak D call TRBD1 (5 bases). Sequencing input: peripheral blood. The CDR3 reads CATSDFVGDGYTF. CDR3 coding DNA: TGTGCCACCAGTGATTTCGTAGGGGATGGCTACACCTTC.